One sample yielded the 30 T cell receptor beta chains listed below, sequenced in a study of blood T cell repertoires in COVID-19. Method: immunoSEQ multiplex PCR; TCRdb's copy keeps in-frame clones and lacks some. The table records under 350,000 clones, 89% of them present only once. Sequencing was performed on peripheral blood. These receptors came from a woman aged 25-40 years with COVID-19, enrolled during active disease.

V usage is TRBV28 and J usage is TRBJ1-5; 8 bases map to TRBD1. The trim removed 6 bases at V and 4 bases at J, leaving 11 bases unmatched. The CDR3 runs 16 residues. Germline V gene sequence: CDR1 MDHEN, CDR2 SYDVKM. In nucleotides, the CDR3 is TGTGCCAGCAGCCCCCGGGCAGGGGGCCAGAATCAGCCCCAGCATTTT. It yields the protein CASSPRAGGQNQPQHF.

The chain employs TRBV6-6 and TRBJ2-4; 7 positions agree with TRBD1. The CDR3 is made up of 13 amino acids. Germline V gene sequence: CDR1 MNHNY, CDR2 SVGAGI (reference sequence). The V and J ends lost 6 bases and 6 bases, in that order; junction bases with no gene match: 5. The CDR3 DNA reads TGTGCCAGCAGCCGACAGGGATTAAACATTCAGTACTTC. Its protein product is CASSRQGLNIQYF.

CDR3 DNA: TGTGCCAGCAGGGCTACAGGGTTCACTGAAGCTTTCTTT. It is translated as CASRATGFTEAFF. The rearrangement joins TRBV6-5 to TRBJ1-1; a weak D match, TRBD1 (6 bases). Germline lookup yields CDR1 MNHEY and CDR2 SVGAGI. The CDR3 loop spans 13 amino acids. The V and J ends lost 6 bases and 4 bases respectively, with 12 bases between them.

The chain combines TRBV24-1 with TRBJ2-5, with D perhaps matching TRBD2 (6 bases). From germline, CDR1 is KGHDR and CDR2 SFDVKD. Trimming took 5 bases from V and 5 from J, leaving 17 bases between them. CDR3 length equals 15 residues. The CDR3 loop reads CATSAFPRGRETQYF. The CDR3, as DNA: TGTGCCACCAGTGCTTTCCCCCGAGGGAGGGAGACCCAGTACTTC.

This chain uses TRBV6-5 with TRBJ1-4, with 8 nucleotides matching TRBD1. The CDR3 is 15 amino acids. The germline CDR1 and CDR2 sequences are MNHEY and SVGAGI. The ends lost 5 bases at V and 6 bases at J; junction bases unmatched: 8. CDR3 amino acids: CASSQGAGRDEKLFF. CDR3 coding DNA: TGTGCCAGCAGTCAGGGGGCGGGACGGGATGAAAAACTGTTTTTT.

The chain combines TRBV10-3 with TRBJ2-2, with 8 bases fitting TRBD2. Germline V gene sequence: CDR1 ENHRY, CDR2 SYGVKD. This CDR3 is 16 amino acids long. V gave up 4 bases and J gave up 9 bases; unmatched junction bases: 13. The CDR3 spells CAISGPPSGGAWELFF. CDR3 in DNA: TGTGCCATCAGTGGCCCTCCCAGCGGGGGAGCCTGGGAGCTGTTTTTT.

The CDR3 DNA is TGTGCCAGCAGCCAAGATTACCCCACTAGTTTTCACGCGGAGCTGTTTTTT. Amino acid sequence: CASSQDYPTSFHAELFF. V and J are TRBV3-1 (or the pseudogene TRBV3-2) and TRBJ2-2; possibly TRBD2 for D (5 bases). CDR1 and CDR2 from the germline V gene are LGHDT and YNNKEL (reference sequence). This CDR3 comprises 17 residues. The V end lost 0 bases, the J end lost 10 bases, and 21 bases lay between the germline ends.

V usage is TRBV18 and J usage is TRBJ2-1; perhaps TRBD2 as D (6 bases). The ends were cut back, 3 bases at V and 4 bases at J, with 13 bases in the middle. CDR1 is KGHSH and CDR2 is LQKENI in the germline V gene. The CDR3 is 15 residues long. The CDR3 here is CASSPQRGRYNEQFF. CDR3 DNA: TGTGCCAGCTCACCCCAACGAGGGAGGTACAATGAGCAGTTCTTC.

CDR3 sequence reads: CASSLIAFSRNQPQHF. The CDR3 DNA is TGTGCCAGCAGTCTTATAGCGTTCTCTCGGAATCAGCCCCAGCATTTT. The chain joins TRBV6-2 or TRBV6-3 to TRBJ1-5, with D unresolved. Per the germline V gene, CDR1 is MNHEY and CDR2 is SVGEGT. V lost 5 bases to trimming and J lost 4 bases, with 18 bases between them. The CDR3 loop spans 16 amino acids.

The J gene is TRBJ1-5, the V gene TRBV6-2 or TRBV6-3, with D possibly being TRBD1 (6 bases). V lost 1 base to trimming and J lost 2 bases, with 12 bases between them. Per the germline V gene, CDR1 is MNHEY and CDR2 is SVGEGT. This CDR3 spans 16 amino acids. The CDR3 nucleotides are TGTGCCAGCAGTTACTTACAGGGATTCGGCAATCAGCCCCAGCATTTT. Amino acids: CASSYLQGFGNQPQHF.

The V call is TRBV12-3 or TRBV12-4, the J call TRBJ2-1; a weak D match, TRBD2 (6 bases). Trimming cost V 3 bases and J 10 bases, with 13 bases left between them. The CDR3 is 13 amino acids. The CDR3 protein is CASSLGARDEQFF. CDR3 bases: TGTGCCAGCAGTTTGGGAGCGCGGGACGAGCAGTTCTTC.

The table lists this clone with a few counts. The rearrangement joins TRBV4-2 to TRBJ2-7, with 8 nucleotides matching TRBD2. The germline V gene encodes CDR1 LGHNA and CDR2 YNFKEQ. The trim removed 0 bases at V and 0 bases at J, leaving 4 bases unmatched. The CDR3 covers 16 residues. DNA of the CDR3: TGTGCCAGCAGCCAAGAAGCGGGGGAGATCTCCTACGAGCAGTACTTC. Amino acid sequence: CASSQEAGEISYEQYF.

The count of this clone is one. The CDR3 bases are TGCGCCAGCAGCCCCCGGTTGTCGGGCTATGGCTACACCTTC. It translates to CASSPRLSGYGYTF. V and J are TRBV4-1 and TRBJ1-2; unclear D gene. CDR1 is MGHRA and CDR2 is YSYEKL in the germline V gene. V was cut by 4 bases and J by 4 bases, with 13 bases left in between. The length of the CDR3 is 14 residues.

This sequence joins TRBV18 and TRBJ1-6; TRBD1 matches at 7 bases. Germline V gene lookup returns CDR1 KGHSH and CDR2 LQKENI. Losses at the gene ends were 6 bases for V and 7 bases for J; bases not matched to a gene: 15. This CDR3 spans 17 amino acids. As DNA, the CDR3 is TGTGCCAGCTCTCCCGGACTGAACAGGGGTGGGAATTCACCCCTCCACTTT. It translates to CASSPGLNRGGNSPLHF.

This chain connects TRBV29-1 to TRBJ2-7; 9 nucleotides agree with TRBD1. The CDR3 length is 13 residues. The germline V gene encodes CDR1 SQVTM and CDR2 ANQGSEA. V was pared by 8 bases and J by 4 bases, with 9 bases of the junction left unmatched. Written as DNA, the CDR3 is TGCAGCTCCCCCTGGGGACAGGGTTACGAGCAGTACGTC. This encodes CSSPWGQGYEQYV.

The chain carries TRBV6-2 or TRBV6-3 and TRBJ2-5; 12 bases align to TRBD2. V was clipped by 0 bases and J by 5 bases; unmatched bases: 7. CDR1 MNHEY and CDR2 SVGEGT come from the germline V gene. This CDR3 spans 17 amino acids. In DNA, the CDR3 is TGTGCCAGCAGTTACTCCCGGGCTAGCGGGGGGGCGGAGACCCAGTACTTC. Translated: CASSYSRASGGAETQYF.

The chain employs TRBV9 and TRBJ2-1; 7 nucleotides line up with TRBD1. V gave up 2 bases and J gave up 3 bases; unmatched junction bases: 11. The CDR3 consists of 17 residues. CDR1 is SGDLS and CDR2 is YYNGEE in the germline V gene. Written as DNA, the CDR3 is TGTGCCAGCAGCGTCGGTGGACCGACAGGGAGCTACAATGAGCAGTTCTTC. Translated: CASSVGGPTGSYNEQFF.

The genes are TRBV6-5 and TRBJ1-6; D possibly corresponds to TRBD1 (5 bases). Germline V lookup: CDR1 MNHEY, CDR2 SVGAGI. V was cut by 6 bases and J by 6 bases, with 9 bases left in between. The CDR3 runs 13 residues. The CDR3, as DNA: TGTGCCAGCAGCTGGGACTTTAATTCACCCCTCCACTTT. It specifies CASSWDFNSPLHF.

The chain carries TRBV3-1 (or the pseudogene TRBV3-2) and TRBJ2-7; D may be TRBD1 (5 bases). The CDR3 contains 14 residues. V was trimmed by 5 bases and J by 13 bases, leaving 24 bases between them. CDR1 LGHDT and CDR2 YNNKEL come from the germline V gene (reference sequence). CDR3 in DNA: TGTGCCAGCAGCGGTGGCGGTAGGGGCCAGCTACTTTACGTC. Translating gives CASSGGGRGQLLYV.

The genes are TRBV2 and TRBJ2-5; D gene ambiguous. The V gene's germline CDR1 is SNHLY and CDR2 FYNNEI. V dropped 1 base and J dropped 4 bases, with 4 bases sitting between them. The CDR3 consists of 12 residues. The CDR3 is CASSEVLETQYF. The CDR3 bases are TGTGCCAGCAGTGAAGTTCTAGAGACCCAGTACTTC.

This chain joins TRBV20-1 and TRBJ1-1; perhaps TRBD1 as D (5 bases). The V and J ends lost 3 bases and 4 bases respectively, with 12 bases between them. This CDR3 has 13 residues. The germline CDR1 and CDR2 sequences are DFQATT and SNEGSKA (reference sequence). The CDR3 loop reads CSASAGRSTEAFF. Written as DNA, the CDR3 is TGCAGTGCTAGTGCAGGGAGGTCCACTGAAGCTTTCTTT.

V and J are TRBV7-9 and TRBJ1-1, with 11 bases that match TRBD1. Germline CDR1 reads SEHNR; CDR2 reads FQNEAQ (reference sequence). The junction had 12 bases not matched to a gene; V was cut back by 4 bases and J by 5 bases. The CDR3 sequence is 17 residues long. Here the CDR3 DNA reads TGTGCCAGCAGCTCCCGTCCCGGGACAGGGGGAAGAACTGAAGCTTTCTTT. This encodes CASSSRPGTGGRTEAFF. Using reference TRBV7-9 and TRBJ1-1 for the parts outside the CDR3, the full variable domain is DTGVSQNPRHKITKRGQNVTFRCDPISEHNRLYWYRQTLGQGPEFLTYFQNEAQLEKSRLLSDRFSAERPKGSFSTLEIQRTEQGDSAMYLCASSSRPGTGGRTEAFFGQGTRLTVV.

This clone was recorded a few times. The chain couples TRBV2 to TRBJ1-5; D is undetermined. Trimming left V 3 bases short and J 0 bases short, with 6 bases between. The CDR3 has 14 residues. Germline CDR1 reads SNHLY; CDR2 reads FYNNEI. CDR3 sequence: CASSDQYSNQPQHF. The CDR3 DNA is TGTGCCAGCAGTGACCAGTATAGCAATCAGCCCCAGCATTTT.

CDR3 bases: TGTGCCAGTAGTATGGACACTGCAACTAATGAAAAACTGTTTTTT. Its translation: CASSMDTATNEKLFF. This chain uses TRBV19 with TRBJ1-4; the D gene is possibly TRBD1 (5 bases). V dropped 3 bases and J dropped 0 bases, with 8 bases sitting between them. The CDR3 loop spans 15 amino acids. Per the germline V gene, CDR1 is LNHDA and CDR2 is SQIVND (reference sequence).

In nucleotides, the CDR3 is TGTGCCAGCAGCTTAGGCGGGGGGCATCGCACAGATACGCAGTATTTT. It specifies CASSLGGGHRTDTQYF. J is TRBJ2-3 and V is TRBV11-3, with 8 bases matching TRBD2. Germline values: CDR1 SGHNT, CDR2 YENEEA. Trimming cost V 1 base and J 1 base; bases outside gene matches: 4. The CDR3 covers 16 residues.

The rearrangement joins TRBV7-8 to TRBJ1-2, with a possible D match to TRBD1 (6 bases). From germline, CDR1 is SGHVS and CDR2 FQNEAQ. The CDR3 is made up of 15 amino acids. Trimming took off 2 bases at V and 6 bases at J, with 16 bases between the two ends. The CDR3 nucleotides are TGTGCCAGCAGCTTACGGCGGGGGCAGCCCCATGGCTACACCTTC. Its protein is CASSLRRGQPHGYTF.

The chain is built from TRBV5-4 and TRBJ1-6, with 10 nucleotides matching TRBD1. Per the germline V gene, CDR1 is SGHNT and CDR2 is YYREEE (reference sequence). This CDR3 has 16 residues. After removal of 0 bases from V and 7 bases from J, the junction contained 4 bases not matched to a gene. CDR3 coding DNA: TGTGCCAGCAGCTTGGGACAGGGGGCGAAAAATTCACCCCTCCACTTT. Translation gives CASSLGQGAKNSPLHF.

The rearrangement joins TRBV4-1 to TRBJ2-2; TRBD2 matches at 9 bases. The CDR3 has 18 residues. Germline loops: CDR1 MGHRA, CDR2 YSYEKL. V shed 1 base and J 7 bases; nucleotides not matched to a gene: 13. In nucleotides, the CDR3 is TGCGCCAGCAGCCAAGTATGGCGGGGGGGCAACTTTATCGGGGAGCTGTTTTTT. Translated, it gives CASSQVWRGGNFIGELFF.

With respect to this clone: It is unclear where the CDR3 begins or ends on the DNA, so no DNA is shown, and the CDR3 is as TCRdb lists it. The V gene is TRBV7-5, the J gene TRBJ2-7; the tabulated D call, TRBD1, remains unverified against the DNA. TRBV7-5 is a pseudogene locus. The CDR3 has 15 residues if both end residues are counted. CDR3: CARSFGQGNGYEQYV.

This clone was counted between two and nine times. The chain links TRBV15 to TRBJ1-2; no clear D. V was cut by 0 bases and J by 1 base, with 3 bases left in between. The CDR3 spans 13 residues. The germline V gene encodes CDR1 LNHNV and CDR2 YYDKDF (reference sequence). The chain's CDR3 is CATSRDNNYGYTF. CDR3 DNA: TGTGCCACCAGCAGAGACAATAACTATGGCTACACCTTC. Combining the CDR3 with reference TRBV15 and TRBJ1-2 gives the whole variable domain DAMVIQNPRYQVTQFGKPVTLSCSQTLNHNVMYWYQQKSSQAPKLLFHYYDKDFNNEADTPDNFQSRRPNTSFCFLDIRSPGLGDTAMYLCATSRDNNYGYTFGSGTRLTVV.